The 3 T cell receptor beta chains reported below all come from one sample, sequenced in a study of regulatory T cells in long-lasting Graves disease. Time point: newly diagnosed GD, antithyroid drugs for less than 3 months. Isolated PBMC RNA provided the starting material for the TCR library. Library construction for TCR beta used iRepertoire HTBI primers and Arm-PCR of CDR3 regions. TCRdb reanalysed the multiplex PCR reads using MiXCR and keeps one entry per CDR3 protein. The profile shows about 380,000 distinct CDR3 sequences, roughly 15% of them singletons. Specimen: peripheral blood mononuclear cells (PBMCs), collected at new diagnosis, from a patient treated with antithyroid drugs. The receptors originated from a female donor with Graves disease.

This clonotype was counted at least ten times. V usage is TRBV2 and J usage is TRBJ1-1; possible D gene TRBD1, 6 bases. The CDR3 consists of 15 residues. With 6 bases removed from V and 3 bases from J, the gap between germline ends came to 17 bases. Germline V gene lookup returns CDR1 SNHLY and CDR2 FYNNEI. CDR3: CASSPPIGGYTEAFF. CDR3 bases: TGTGCCAGCAGCCCCCCCATCGGGGGCTACACTGAAGCTTTCTTT.

This clonotype was recorded a few times. The chain recombines TRBV20-1 with TRBJ2-3; D is unresolved. The end of the DNA is better explained by TRBJ2-5, so the J call may be wrong. Germline CDR1 reads DFQATT; CDR2 reads SNEGSKA (reference sequence). This CDR3 comprises 11 residues. The CDR3 DNA sequence: TGCAGTGCTAGGCCTCCAGAGACCCAGTACTTC. Its translation: CSARPPETQYF.

In its sample, this clonotype was seen many times. The genes are TRBV6-5 and TRBJ1-5; D is unresolved. CDR1 and CDR2 from the germline V gene are MNHEY and SVGAGI. Trimming removed 0 bases from V and 1 base from J, with 7 bases in between. The CDR3 spans 15 residues. CDR3 nucleotides: TGTGCCAGCAGTTACTCGCCCGCGAGCAATCAGCCCCAGCATTTT. This codes for CASSYSPASNQPQHF.